These T cell receptor beta chains were read from a single sample in a study of cytomegalovirus exposure and HLA in healthy donors. Assay: immunoSEQ multiplex PCR; the TCRdb copy retains only in-frame clones and omits some. The sample has about 150,000 clones; roughly nine tenths are singletons. The specimen was PBMCs. The origin of the receptors is a woman aged 18 to 35 in good health and CMV-seropositive. The CDR3 runs from the conserved cysteine through the conserved F or W. D genes are given only for firm matches.

J,V,D,CDR3,DNA
TRBJ1-3,TRBV19,.,CASSPRGAVGNTIYF,TGTGCCAGTAGTCCACGGGGGGCAGTTGGAAACACCATATATTTT
TRBJ2-1,TRBV27,TRBD1,CASTSGGLDEQFF,TGTGCCAGCACCTCAGGGGGCTTGGATGAGCAGTTCTTC
TRBJ2-3,TRBV30,.,CAWSSVQIVGLSDTQYF,TGTGCCTGGAGTTCCGTACAGATTGTAGGCCTCTCGGATACGCAGTATTTT
TRBJ2-1,TRBV13,.,CASSPGGGRDYNEQFF,TGTGCCAGCAGCCCGGGGGGCGGCCGCGATTACAATGAGCAGTTCTTC
TRBJ2-6,TRBV7-2,.,CASSLSRSGANVLTF,TGTGCCAGCAGCCTTTCCCGCTCTGGGGCCAACGTCCTGACTTTC
TRBJ2-7,TRBV6-6,.,CASSFPGEQYF,TGTGCCAGCAGTTTCCCCGGCGAGCAGTACTTC
TRBJ2-1,TRBV5-6,.,CASSLSRARHNEQFF,TGTGCCAGCAGCTTGTCGCGGGCCCGACACAATGAGCAGTTCTTC
TRBJ2-7,TRBV6-1,TRBD1,CASSVGQGVYEQYF,TGTGCCAGCAGTGTGGGACAGGGGGTCTACGAGCAGTACTTC
TRBJ2-2,TRBV5-1,.,CASSEGVLTGELFF,TGCGCCAGCAGTGAAGGGGTCCTCACCGGGGAGCTGTTTTTT
TRBJ2-2,TRBV10-2,TRBD1,CASNIGQGEDTGELFF,TGCGCCAGCAATATAGGACAGGGGGAGGACACCGGGGAGCTGTTTTTT